These 19 T cell receptor beta chains share one sample of origin, sequenced in a study of shared clonotypes between healthy human individuals. The repertoire was sequenced with immunoSEQ multiplex PCR; TCRdb's copy has only in-frame clones and lacks some. The sample consists of about half a million clones, more than 75% of them appearing once. The sample comprised PBMCs. Receptor source: a middle-aged woman in good health. Some clones in this sample may be carry-over from other donors' samples.

The chain couples TRBV5-1 to TRBJ2-1, with 9 positions matching TRBD1. This CDR3 is 15 amino acids long. Germline lookup yields CDR1 SGHRS and CDR2 YFSETQ. V shed 5 bases and J 9 bases; nucleotides not matched to a gene: 12. The CDR3 DNA sequence: TGCGCCAGCAGTTATTCCGGGACAGGGCTGACTGAGCAGTTCTTC. It translates to CASSYSGTGLTEQFF.

The rearrangement joins TRBV10-3 to TRBJ1-5; the D is unclear. CDR3 length: 16 amino acids. The V end was cut by 4 bases, the J end by 0 bases, with 13 bases between. Germline V gives CDR1 ENHRY, CDR2 SYGVKD. The CDR3 protein is CAISGGSPYSNQPQHF. The CDR3 nucleotides are TGTGCCATCAGTGGTGGGAGTCCGTATAGCAATCAGCCCCAGCATTTT.

This sequence joins TRBV10-3 and TRBJ2-3; 8 positions agree with TRBD2. Germline CDR1 and CDR2: ENHRY and SYGVKD. There are 14 residues in the CDR3. J lost 4 bases, V lost 6 bases, and 6 bases had no gene match. The chain's CDR3 is CAIRAGAVADTQYF. The CDR3 DNA follows: TGTGCCATCAGAGCGGGGGCGGTGGCAGATACGCAGTATTTT.

J is TRBJ2-1 and V is TRBV7-9; D tentatively fits TRBD1 or TRBD2 (5 bases each). The ends were cut back, 3 bases at V and 5 bases at J, with 11 bases in the middle. The CDR3 is made up of 14 amino acids. The germline CDR1 and CDR2 sequences are SEHNR and FQNEAQ (reference sequence). The chain's CDR3 is CASSFRGRHNEQFF. CDR3 nucleotide sequence: TGTGCCAGCAGCTTCCGGGGCAGACACAATGAGCAGTTCTTC. Full variable domain (missing parts from reference TRBV7-9 and TRBJ2-1): DTGVSQNPRHKITKRGQNVTFRCDPISEHNRLYWYRQTLGQGPEFLTYFQNEAQLEKSRLLSDRFSAERPKGSFSTLEIQRTEQGDSAMYLCASSFRGRHNEQFFGPGTRLTVL.

The chain couples TRBV18 to TRBJ2-3; 7 bases match TRBD2. This CDR3 has 16 amino acids. With V trimmed by 3 bases and J by 2 bases, 8 bases remained unmatched. Germline loops: CDR1 KGHSH, CDR2 LQKENI. As DNA, the CDR3 is TGTGCCAGCTCACCCTCGACTAGCAGTTACACAGATACGCAGTATTTT. Translating gives CASSPSTSSYTDTQYF.

This chain joins TRBV27 and TRBJ2-1; the D call may be TRBD1 or TRBD2 (5 bases each). This CDR3 has 13 amino acids. Germline V gene lookup returns CDR1 MNHEY and CDR2 SMNVEV (reference sequence). The V gene lost 2 bases and the J gene lost 9 bases, with 11 bases spanning the gap. The CDR3 here is CASSLAPGTEQFF. The CDR3 bases are TGTGCCAGCAGTTTAGCCCCCGGGACTGAGCAGTTCTTC.

This chain joins TRBV18 and TRBJ2-7, with 8 bases matching TRBD2. The CDR3 has 16 residues. Germline lookup yields CDR1 KGHSH and CDR2 LQKENI. After removal of 6 bases from V and 4 bases from J, the junction contained 14 bases not matched to a gene. Here the CDR3 reads CASSPSPAGASYEQYF. The CDR3 coding sequence is TGTGCCAGCTCTCCCTCTCCAGCGGGAGCGAGTTACGAGCAGTACTTC.

This chain uses TRBV29-1 with TRBJ2-1; maybe TRBD2 (5 bases). The V end was cut by 3 bases, the J end by 6 bases, with 12 bases between. The CDR3 runs 13 residues. CDR1 and CDR2 (germline): SQVTM, ANQGSEA. This CDR3 reads CSVDGVRANEQFF. The CDR3 DNA follows: TGCAGCGTTGACGGGGTCCGGGCCAATGAGCAGTTCTTC.

The V call is TRBV7-9, the J call TRBJ2-2, with D possibly being TRBD2 (5 bases). V was pared by 10 bases and J by 0 bases, with 12 bases between. CDR1 and CDR2 (germline): SEHNR, FQNEAQ (reference sequence). The CDR3 is 14 residues long. The CDR3 coding sequence is TGTGCCATCGGGGAGAAATCGAACACCGGGGAGCTGTTTTTT. Translated: CAIGEKSNTGELFF.

This clone appeared a single time. The chain employs TRBV19 and TRBJ1-4, with TRBD1 identical over 8 bases. Germline-derived CDR1 and CDR2 are LNHDA and SQIVND (reference sequence). V shed 4 bases and J 6 bases; nucleotides not matched to a gene: 7. There are 15 residues in the CDR3. CDR3 residues: CASSTTGGPDEKLFF. The CDR3 DNA follows: TGTGCCAGTAGTACCACAGGGGGGCCCGATGAAAAACTGTTTTTT. Looking up the rest from reference TRBV19 and TRBJ1-4 gives the full variable domain: DGGITQSPKYLFRKEGQNVTLSCEQNLNHDAMYWYRQDPGQGLRLIYYSQIVNDFQKGDIAEGYSVSREKKESFPLTVTSAQKNPTAFYLCASSTTGGPDEKLFFGSGTQLSVL.

The rearrangement links TRBV6-4 to TRBJ1-2; a weak D match, TRBD1 (5 bases). The CDR3 contains 14 residues. V lost 3 bases and J 4 bases, leaving 12 bases between the germline ends. Germline assignment: CDR1 MRHNA and CDR2 SNTAGT. CDR3 loop: CASSENGGSYGYTF. DNA of the CDR3: TGTGCCAGCAGTGAGAACGGGGGAAGCTATGGCTACACCTTC.

This rearrangement joins TRBV9 to TRBJ2-3; D remains ambiguous. The germline V gene encodes CDR1 SGDLS and CDR2 YYNGEE. The CDR3 has 14 amino acids. The V gene lost 0 bases and the J gene lost 6 bases, with 11 bases spanning the gap. In DNA form, the CDR3 reads TGTGCCAGCAGCGTAGGAGGTCCGGAGGATACGCAGTATTTT. This gives the protein CASSVGGPEDTQYF.

This rearrangement joins TRBV6-1 to TRBJ2-5; TRBD2 matches at 10 bases. After removal of 4 bases from V and 3 bases from J, the junction contained 2 bases not matched to a gene. The CDR3 spans 14 residues. Germline V CDR1 and CDR2: MNHNS, SASEGT. CDR3 region: CASSVLAGEETQYF. In DNA form, the CDR3 reads TGTGCCAGCAGTGTCCTAGCGGGAGAAGAGACCCAGTACTTC.

The rearrangement links TRBV28 to TRBJ1-5; 10 nucleotides agree with TRBD1. The CDR3 totals 14 residues. Germline V lookup: CDR1 MDHEN, CDR2 SYDVKM. V lost 4 bases to trimming and J lost 6 bases; unmatched junction nucleotides: 3. The CDR3 reads CASSSWTGGQPQHF. The CDR3 DNA reads as TGTGCCAGCAGTTCCTGGACAGGGGGTCAGCCCCAGCATTTT.

In this sample, this clone turned up many times. The same CDR3 can be traced to other DNA sequences in this sample. V and J are TRBV27 and TRBJ2-7; the match to TRBD2 covers 8 bases. The length of the CDR3 is 14 residues. V was clipped by 5 bases and J by 3 bases; unmatched bases: 6. Germline CDR1 reads MNHEY; CDR2 reads SMNVEV (reference sequence). The chain's CDR3 is CASSLAGPNYEQYF. The CDR3 DNA follows: TGTGCCAGCAGTCTAGCGGGCCCTAACTACGAGCAGTACTTC.

Remarks on this clone: A much larger clone differs by one base, so this may be a read error. The gene calls are TRBV6-5 and TRBJ1-1; 7 nucleotides line up with TRBD1. The junction had 2 bases not matched to a gene; V was cut back by 6 bases and J by 1 base. CDR1 is MNHEY and CDR2 is SVGAGI in the germline V gene. This CDR3 comprises 13 residues. CDR3 DNA sequence: TGTGCCAGCAGCCCAGGGGGGAACACTGAAGCTTTCTTT. Encoded protein: CASSPGGNTEAFF.

This clone has more than one count but fewer than ten. Other DNA sequences in this sample translate to the same CDR3. This rearrangement joins TRBV28 to TRBJ1-2, with D perhaps TRBD1 (5 bases). Germline CDR1 reads MDHEN; CDR2 reads SYDVKM. V lost 3 bases and J 3 bases, leaving 8 bases between the germline ends. The CDR3 spans 13 residues. The CDR3 is CASSLGRDYGYTF. Written as DNA, the CDR3 is TGTGCCAGCAGTTTGGGCAGGGACTATGGCTACACCTTC.

As DNA, the CDR3 is TGTGCCAGCAGCCCCCCTTTGGGGAAAACTCGTTATGGCTACACCTTC. This gives the protein CASSPPLGKTRYGYTF. V and J are TRBV7-9 and TRBJ1-2; D is ambiguous. There are 16 residues in the CDR3. Per the germline V gene, CDR1 is SEHNR and CDR2 is FQNEAQ (reference sequence). V lost 5 bases to trimming and J lost 5 bases, with 21 bases between them.

This chain connects TRBV7-9 to TRBJ2-2; D call uncertain. V was cut by 0 bases and J by 5 bases, with 10 bases left in between. Germline CDR1 and CDR2: SEHNR and FQNEAQ (reference sequence). The CDR3 spans 15 residues. The CDR3 DNA is TGTGCCAGCAGCTTAGCAAGGGTTCAGACCGGGGAGCTGTTTTTT. Translation: CASSLARVQTGELFF. The entire variable domain, with the rest obtained from reference TRBV7-9 and TRBJ2-2, is as follows: DTGVSQNPRHKITKRGQNVTFRCDPISEHNRLYWYRQTLGQGPEFLTYFQNEAQLEKSRLLSDRFSAERPKGSFSTLEIQRTEQGDSAMYLCASSLARVQTGELFFGEGSRLTVL.